A selection of T cell receptor beta chains follows, all from one sample in a study of blood T cell repertoires in COVID-19. Some clones are missing from TCRdb's copy, which holds only in-frame ones; the method was immunoSEQ multiplex PCR. Among more than 150,000 clones, about 95% were seen once, and the ten largest hold 0.6% to 0.9%. Sequencing was performed on peripheral blood. Every receptor here comes from a young man with COVID-19, enrolled during active disease. Each CDR3 is given with its conserved first and last residue. A D gene is named only where the DNA matches it firmly. For some rows the clone size is stated as once, few or many, or as a class when expanded; others skip it.

d_call | clone_size | j_call | v_call | cdr3_nt | cdr3_aa
TRBD2 | NA | TRBJ2-5 | TRBV6-1 | TGTGCCAGCAGTGAAGGGTTGGGAGCGGGGGGCGAAGAGACCCAGTACTTC | CASSEGLGAGGEETQYF
TRBD1 | NA | TRBJ2-1 | TRBV7-9 | TGTGCCAGCAGCTTAAGGGGACCCCGGACAGGGCTCTATGAGCAGTTCTTC | CASSLRGPRTGLYEQFF
TRBD2 | few | TRBJ2-5 | TRBV5-4 | TGTGCCAGCAGCGATAGGGAGGGTTTGGTAGAGACCCAGTACTTC | CASSDREGLVETQYF
NA | NA | TRBJ2-1 | TRBV11-2 | TGTGCCAGCAGCCTCGTAAATGTTAATGAGCAGTTCTTC | CASSLVNVNEQFF
NA | NA | TRBJ1-3 | TRBV14 | TGTGCCAGCAGCCAAACAGTCTCTGGAAACACCATATATTTT | CASSQTVSGNTIYF
NA | NA | TRBJ1-1 | TRBV6-5 | TGTGCCAGCAGTTACGATTGGGCTGCGAACACTGAAGCTTTCTTT | CASSYDWAANTEAFF
NA | NA | TRBJ2-1 | TRBV6-5 | TGTGCCAGCAGTTACCGAGACTTCAATGAGCAGTTCTTC | CASSYRDFNEQFF
NA | NA | TRBJ1-2 | TRBV2 | TGTGCCACCTCGGGGACAAACTATGGCTACACCTTC | CATSGTNYGYTF
NA | NA | TRBJ1-1 | TRBV21-1 | TGTGCCAGCCCCTCGGGGACAGATGAAGCTTTCTTT | CASPSGTDEAFF
TRBD1 | NA | TRBJ1-1 | TRBV19 | TGTGCCAGTAGTACCGCCCAGGACAGGCTCATGAACACTGAAGCTTTCTTT | CASSTAQDRLMNTEAFF
TRBD1 | NA | TRBJ1-2 | TRBV19 | TGTGCCAGTAGTACAAACCGGGACAGCTATGGCTACACCTTC | CASSTNRDSYGYTF
NA | NA | TRBJ1-3 | TRBV5-1 | TGCGCCAGCAGCTTGGAAATATCCGGTGACACCATATATTTT | CASSLEISGDTIYF
TRBD1 | NA | TRBJ1-5 | TRBV5-1 | TGCGCCAGCAGCCCGGGACAGGGGGGTAGCAATCAGCCCCAGCATTTT | CASSPGQGGSNQPQHF
TRBD1 | NA | TRBJ2-1 | TRBV9 | TGTGCCAGCAGCGTAATACAGGGGGGCCACAATGAGCAGTTCTTC | CASSVIQGGHNEQFF
NA | once | TRBJ1-2 | TRBV29-1 | TGCAGCGTCTGGACAGCCTATGGCTACACCTTC | CSVWTAYGYTF
NA | NA | TRBJ2-7 | TRBV7-6 | TGTGCCAGCAGCTTAGCGCCCCTAGGAACGGGCGAGCAGTACTTC | CASSLAPLGTGEQYF
TRBD1 | NA | TRBJ2-3 | TRBV7-3 | TGTGCCAGCAGCCCTTCGACAGGGGCAGATACGCAGTATTTT | CASSPSTGADTQYF
NA | NA | TRBJ2-7 | TRBV21-1 | TGTGCCAGCAGTCAAAGGGACAGGGGGTCATACGAGCAGTACTTC | CASSQRDRGSYEQYF